This T cell receptor beta chain was recorded in a study of T-cell memory formation after mild COVID-19. Overall study results and limits: Day 15 to 85 contracting clones showed balanced CD4/CD8; later expanders leaned CD4+.

TCRdb re-derived calls from the 5' RACE reads in MiXCR, one entry per CDR3 protein. The table includes hundreds of thousands of distinct CDR3 sequences, about 20% detected once. CDR1 is SGHRS, CDR2 YFSETQ, per germline. The CDR3 runs 15 residues. The trim removed 6 bases at V and 5 bases at J, leaving 10 bases unmatched. Note on this clonotype: Antigen specificity is unknown.

This receptor was taken from an adult woman who had mild COVID-19 (a few samples of this study predate the infection). Cell type and time point are not known. V and J are TRBV5-1 and TRBJ2-1; TRBD2 aligns across 8 bases. The sample consisted of PBMCs or a T cell subset sorted from them (not recorded which). The CDR3 DNA sequence: TGCGCCAGCAACCCTCTAGCGGGCCTAAACAATGAGCAGTTCTTC. This codes for CASNPLAGLNNEQFF.